This T cell receptor beta chain is drawn from a study of T-cell reconstitution after alpha-beta-depleted transplantation in children. Trimming left V 3 bases short and J 6 bases short, with 15 bases between. The CDR3 has 14 residues. Germline V gene sequence: CDR1 MDHEN, CDR2 SYDVKM. For this clonotype: Its matching antigen is unknown.

Findings and caveats of the study: T-cell numbers and diversity, one year after transplant, stemmed largely from T cells that were newly produced.

The authors prepared the TCRbeta library with unique molecular identifiers. TCRdb reanalysed the PCR reads using MiXCR and keeps one entry per CDR3 protein. The sample lists 200,000 to 300,000 distinct CDR3 sequences, roughly 25% occurring once. The rearrangement joins TRBV28 to TRBJ2-7; D not resolved. The input for sequencing was PBMCs, taken before TCRalphabeta/CD19-depleted stem cell transplant. The source of this sequence is a girl aged 2 to 10 with Fanconi anemia, due to receive a stem cell transplant. The CDR3 sequence is CASSLWVQTAEQYF. CDR3 coding DNA: TGTGCCAGCAGTTTGTGGGTGCAAACGGCCGAGCAGTACTTC.